The clone carrying this T cell receptor (beta chain) was counted a single time. Its antigen is not known. This entry belongs to a study of PD-1 blockade in classical Hodgkin lymphoma. Study results and limitations: The diversity seen at baseline in complete responders resembled that of newly diagnosed patients.

No patient escaped relapse after autologous stem cell transplantation, and brentuximab vedotin exposure varied. CDR3 size: 13 residues. CDR1 and CDR2 (germline): MGHRA, YSYEKL. The V and J ends lost 1 base and 6 bases respectively, with 8 bases between them. Only in-frame clones appear in the TCRdb table, and some are missing; sequencing was by immunoSEQ multiplex PCR. The sample lists around 58,000 clones, 90% occurring once. The clonotype originates from a human donor with classical Hodgkin lymphoma. The chain carries TRBV4-1 and TRBJ2-3; D is unresolved. The specimen comprised peripheral blood mononuclear cells (PBMCs), sampled at baseline. Written as DNA, the CDR3 is TGCGCCAGCAGCCAAGTAGTAGGGGATACGCAGTATTTT. It yields the protein CASSQVVGDTQYF.